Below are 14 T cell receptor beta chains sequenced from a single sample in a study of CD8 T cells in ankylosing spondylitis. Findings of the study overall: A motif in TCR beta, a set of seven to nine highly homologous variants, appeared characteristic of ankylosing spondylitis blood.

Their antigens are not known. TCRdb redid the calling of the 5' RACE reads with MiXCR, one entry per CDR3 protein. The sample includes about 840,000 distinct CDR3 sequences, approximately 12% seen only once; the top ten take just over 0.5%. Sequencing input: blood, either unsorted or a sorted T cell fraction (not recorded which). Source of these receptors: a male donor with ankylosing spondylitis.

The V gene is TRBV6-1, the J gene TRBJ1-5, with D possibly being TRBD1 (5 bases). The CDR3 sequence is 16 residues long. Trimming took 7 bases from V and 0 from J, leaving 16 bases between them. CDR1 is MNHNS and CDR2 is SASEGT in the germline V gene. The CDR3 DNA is TGTGCCAGCACCAGAAGAACAGGAGATAGCAATCAGCCCCAGCATTTT. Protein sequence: CASTRRTGDSNQPQHF.

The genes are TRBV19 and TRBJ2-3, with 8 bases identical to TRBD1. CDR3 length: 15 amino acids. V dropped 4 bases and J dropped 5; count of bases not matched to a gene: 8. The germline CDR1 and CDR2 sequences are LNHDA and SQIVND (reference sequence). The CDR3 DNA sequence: TGTGCCAGTAGTAGCACAGGGGGTCCACTAGATACGCAGTATTTT. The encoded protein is CASSSTGGPLDTQYF.

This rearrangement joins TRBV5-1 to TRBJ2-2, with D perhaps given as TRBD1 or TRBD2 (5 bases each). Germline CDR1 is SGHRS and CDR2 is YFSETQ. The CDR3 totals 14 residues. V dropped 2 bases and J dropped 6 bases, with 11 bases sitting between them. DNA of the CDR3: TGCGCCAGCAGCTTTGGGGGAACGGCCGGGGAGCTGTTTTTT. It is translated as CASSFGGTAGELFF.

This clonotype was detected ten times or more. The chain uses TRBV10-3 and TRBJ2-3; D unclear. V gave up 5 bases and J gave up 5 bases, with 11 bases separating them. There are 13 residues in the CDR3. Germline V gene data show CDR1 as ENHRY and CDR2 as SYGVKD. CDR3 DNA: TGTGCCATCAGTCCGGACCGAGAAGATACGCAGTATTTT. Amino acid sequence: CAISPDREDTQYF.

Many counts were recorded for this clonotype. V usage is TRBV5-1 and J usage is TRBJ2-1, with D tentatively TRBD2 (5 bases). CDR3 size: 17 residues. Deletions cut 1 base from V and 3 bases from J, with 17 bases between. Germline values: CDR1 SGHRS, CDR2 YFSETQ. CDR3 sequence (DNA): TGCGCCAGCAGCTTGAGTTGGCGGGCGAACCTCTACAATGAGCAGTTCTTC. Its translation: CASSLSWRANLYNEQFF. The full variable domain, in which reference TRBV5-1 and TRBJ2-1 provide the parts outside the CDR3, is KAGVTQTPRYLIKTRGQQVTLSCSPISGHRSVSWYQQTPGQGLQFLFEYFSETQRNKGNFPGRFSGRQFSNSRSEMNVSTLELGDSALYLCASSLSWRANLYNEQFFGPGTRLTVL.

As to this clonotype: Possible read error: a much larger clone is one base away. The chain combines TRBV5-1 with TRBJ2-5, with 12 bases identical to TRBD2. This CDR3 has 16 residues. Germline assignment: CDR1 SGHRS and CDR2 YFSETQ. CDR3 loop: CASTWTSGAYQETQHF. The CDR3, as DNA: TGCGCCAGCACCTGGACTAGCGGGGCGTACCAAGAGACCCAGCACTTC.

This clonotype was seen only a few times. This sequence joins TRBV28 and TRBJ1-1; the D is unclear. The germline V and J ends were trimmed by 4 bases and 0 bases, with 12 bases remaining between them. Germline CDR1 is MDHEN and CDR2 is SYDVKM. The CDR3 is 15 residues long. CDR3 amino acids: CASSSRQRMNTEAFF. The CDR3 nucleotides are TGTGCCAGCAGTTCGAGGCAGCGCATGAACACTGAAGCTTTCTTT.

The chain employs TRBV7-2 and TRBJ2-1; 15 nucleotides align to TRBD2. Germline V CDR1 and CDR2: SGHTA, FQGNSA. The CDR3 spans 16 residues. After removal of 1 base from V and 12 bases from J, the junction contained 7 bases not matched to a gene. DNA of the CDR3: TGTGCCAGCAGCTTAGTGGGACTAGCGGGAGGTTGGTCGCAGTTCTTC. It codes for CASSLVGLAGGWSQFF.

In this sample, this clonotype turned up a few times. The CDR3 DNA follows: TGCAGTGTATCGGGAGACCAAGAGACCCAGTACTTC. Encoded protein: CSVSGDQETQYF. The chain has TRBV20-1 and TRBJ2-5, with D possibly TRBD2 on 6 matching bases. V dropped 7 bases and J dropped 0 bases, with 9 bases sitting between them. The germline V gene encodes CDR1 DFQATT and CDR2 SNEGSKA (reference sequence). This CDR3 spans 12 amino acids.

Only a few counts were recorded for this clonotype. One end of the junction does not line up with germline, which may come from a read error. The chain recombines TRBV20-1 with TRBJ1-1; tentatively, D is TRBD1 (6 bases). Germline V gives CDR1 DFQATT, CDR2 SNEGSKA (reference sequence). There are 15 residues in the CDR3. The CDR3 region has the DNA TGCAGTGCTAGATCCCTGGGGGCGGTGAATACTGAAGCTTTCTTT. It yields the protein CSARSLGAVNTEAFF.

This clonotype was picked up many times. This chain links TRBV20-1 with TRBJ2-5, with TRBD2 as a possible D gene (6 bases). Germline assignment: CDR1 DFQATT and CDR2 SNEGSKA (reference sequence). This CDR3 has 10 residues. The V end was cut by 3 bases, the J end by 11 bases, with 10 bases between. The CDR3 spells CSARVGTQYF. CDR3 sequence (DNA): TGCAGTGCTAGGGTCGGGACTCAGTACTTC.

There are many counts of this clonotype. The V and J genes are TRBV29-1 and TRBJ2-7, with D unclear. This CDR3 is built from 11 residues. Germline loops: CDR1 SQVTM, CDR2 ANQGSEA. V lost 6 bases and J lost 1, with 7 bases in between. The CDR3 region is CSVARSYEQYF. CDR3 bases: TGCAGCGTGGCCAGATCCTACGAGCAGTACTTC.

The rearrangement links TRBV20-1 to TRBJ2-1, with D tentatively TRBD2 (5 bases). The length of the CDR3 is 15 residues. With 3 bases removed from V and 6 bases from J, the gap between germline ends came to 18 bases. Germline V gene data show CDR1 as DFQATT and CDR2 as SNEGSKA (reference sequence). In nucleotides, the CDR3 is TGCAGTGCTAGCCAGCGGAAGAAGGCCAGCAATGAGCAGTTCTTC. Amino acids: CSASQRKKASNEQFF.

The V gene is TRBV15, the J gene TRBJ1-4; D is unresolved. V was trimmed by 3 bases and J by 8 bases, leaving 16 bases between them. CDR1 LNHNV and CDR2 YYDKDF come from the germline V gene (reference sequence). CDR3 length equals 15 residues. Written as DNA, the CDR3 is TGTGCCACCAGCAGGGCGGGCCAGTGGCGCGAAAAACTGTTTTTT. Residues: CATSRAGQWREKLFF.